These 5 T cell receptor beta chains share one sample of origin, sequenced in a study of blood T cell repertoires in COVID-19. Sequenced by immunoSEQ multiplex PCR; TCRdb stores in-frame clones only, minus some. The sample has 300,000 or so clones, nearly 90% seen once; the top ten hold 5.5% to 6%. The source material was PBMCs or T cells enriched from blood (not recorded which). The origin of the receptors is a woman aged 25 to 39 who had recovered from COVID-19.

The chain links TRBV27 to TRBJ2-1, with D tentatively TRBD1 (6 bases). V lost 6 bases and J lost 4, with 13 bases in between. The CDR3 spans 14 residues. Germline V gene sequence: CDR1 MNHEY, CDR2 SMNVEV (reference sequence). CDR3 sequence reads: CASSKDSIYNEQFF. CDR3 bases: TGTGCCAGCAGCAAGGACAGTATATACAATGAGCAGTTCTTC.

The CDR3 DNA reads TGCGCCAGCAGCGGAGGGTTGGGGTCCTACGAGCAGTACTTC. Its protein is CASSGGLGSYEQYF. This chain connects TRBV5-1 to TRBJ2-7, with D possibly being TRBD2 (6 bases). The CDR3 consists of 14 residues. The V gene lost 4 bases and the J gene lost 1 base, with 12 bases spanning the gap. The germline V gene has CDR1 SGHRS and CDR2 YFSETQ.

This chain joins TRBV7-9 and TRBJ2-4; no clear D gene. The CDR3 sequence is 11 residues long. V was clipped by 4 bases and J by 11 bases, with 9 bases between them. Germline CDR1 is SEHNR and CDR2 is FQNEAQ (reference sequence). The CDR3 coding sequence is TGTGCCAGCAGCTCGACACCTTTTCAGTACTTC. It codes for CASSSTPFQYF.

CDR3 amino acids: CASSQQRQSGNTIYF. In DNA, the CDR3 is TGTGCCAGCAGCCAACAAAGACAGTCTGGAAACACCATATATTTT. The chain recombines TRBV3-1 (or the pseudogene TRBV3-2) with TRBJ1-3; D possibly corresponds to TRBD1 (5 bases). Germline values: CDR1 LGHDT, CDR2 YNNKEL (reference sequence). The CDR3 is 15 residues long. Trimming removed 2 bases from V and 1 base from J, with 9 bases in between.

This CDR3 is CASSRQKNNSPLHF. As DNA, the CDR3 is TGTGCCAGCTCGCGACAGAAAAATAATTCACCCCTCCACTTT. The gene calls are TRBV18 and TRBJ1-6; tentatively, D is TRBD1 (5 bases). The germline V gene encodes CDR1 KGHSH and CDR2 LQKENI. The V end lost 6 bases, the J end lost 5 bases, and 11 bases lay between the germline ends. This CDR3 region has 14 residues.